The T cell receptor (beta chain) under discussion was sequenced for a study of control samples from healthy donors and cancer patients. Germline V CDR1 and CDR2: LGHDT, YNNKEL (reference sequence). V lost 1 base, J lost 6 bases, and 15 bases lay in between. The length of the CDR3 is 15 residues. The repertoire was sequenced with immunoSEQ multiplex PCR; TCRdb's copy has only in-frame clones and lacks some. The data show around 150,000 clones, just under 95% seen once. This receptor was taken from a woman between 40 and 50 years old in good health. The chain carries TRBV3-1 (or the pseudogene TRBV3-2) and TRBJ1-2; D possibly corresponds to TRBD1 (5 bases). Sequencing input: blood. CDR3 in amino acids: CASSQASRALDGYTF. The CDR3 nucleotides are TGTGCCAGCAGCCAAGCGTCCAGGGCTCTCGATGGCTACACCTTC.